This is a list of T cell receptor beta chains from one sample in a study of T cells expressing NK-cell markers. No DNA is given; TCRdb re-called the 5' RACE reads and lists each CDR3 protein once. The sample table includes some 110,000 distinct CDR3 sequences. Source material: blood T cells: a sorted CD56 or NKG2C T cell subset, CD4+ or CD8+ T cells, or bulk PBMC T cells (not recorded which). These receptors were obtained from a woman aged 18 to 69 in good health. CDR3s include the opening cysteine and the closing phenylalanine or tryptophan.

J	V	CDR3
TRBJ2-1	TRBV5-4	CASSLGSGQEQFF
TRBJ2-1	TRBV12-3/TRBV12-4	CASTPGPGGGRSYNEQFF
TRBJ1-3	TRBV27	CASSPSYDGNTIYF
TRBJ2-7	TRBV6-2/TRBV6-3	CASSPVAPPDEQYF
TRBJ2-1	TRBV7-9	CASSLMSGSSYNEQFF
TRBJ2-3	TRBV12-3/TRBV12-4	CASSFRRDRGTTDTQYF
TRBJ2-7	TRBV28	CASSLGLAGTYEQYF
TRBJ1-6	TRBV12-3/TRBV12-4	CASSFGGSGNSPLHF
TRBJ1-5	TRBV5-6	CASSLRGAQPQHF
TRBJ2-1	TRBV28	CASSLKGSAPYNEQFF
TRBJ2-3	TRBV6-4	CASSDSSGGADTQYF
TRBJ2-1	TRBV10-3	CAISFSPLAGVPSYNEQFF
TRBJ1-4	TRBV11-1	CASSLGDGNEKLFF
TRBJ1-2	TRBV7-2	CASSKLIRDRVWDGYTF
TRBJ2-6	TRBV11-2	CASTSREPGANVLTF
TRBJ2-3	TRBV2	CAHSKTSGSTDTQYF
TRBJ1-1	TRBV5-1	CASSPWTGMNTEAFF
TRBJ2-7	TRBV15	CATSSGTSGLYEQYF
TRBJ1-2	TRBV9	CASSLGTAYGYTF
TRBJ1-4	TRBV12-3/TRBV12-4	CASSDAPGQGNEKLFF